Each of the 29 T cell receptor beta chains below was sequenced from the same sample in a study of T cell clonality in common variable immunodeficiency. TCRdb's table, derived via immunoSEQ multiplex PCR, lists solely in-frame clones and lacks some. There are 25,000 to 30,000 clones in the sample, none observed a single time. No antigen is known for these receptors. Study findings and constraints: Fewer deletions and N-nucleotide insertions were reportedly seen in common variable immunodeficiency TCR beta sequences.

Material for sequencing was peripheral blood mononuclear cells. These receptor sequences come from a human donor with common variable immunodeficiency.

Note on this clone: With the read ending 3 residues before the CDR3 end, the germline J gene is used to fill in that end. V gene TRBV6-8 combines with J gene TRBJ1-5; D is ambiguous. The CDR3 runs to 15 residues. Germline loops: CDR1 MNHGY, CDR2 SAAAGT. Trimming removed 6 bases at V and 0 bases at J, with 12 bases between. The CDR3 DNA, read in part, is TGTGCCAGCAGCCACCACACTACTAGCAATCAGCCC. This codes for CASSHHTTSNQP. The entire CDR3 sequence reads CASSHHTTSNQPQHF.

This clone has more than one count but fewer than ten. The read stops 3 residues short of the end of the CDR3; the missing end is completed from the germline J gene. The chain uses TRBV7-9 and TRBJ1-6; maybe TRBD1 (6 bases). The CDR3 is made up of 14 amino acids. Germline assignment: CDR1 SEHNR and CDR2 FQNEAQ (reference sequence). Partial CDR3 DNA: TGTGCCAGCAGCTTAGTACAGGGCGCCCCGACC. It specifies CASSLVQGAPT. The entire CDR3 protein reads CASSLVQGAPTLHF.

For this clone: The DNA ends 3 residues before the CDR3 does, and the rest of the CDR3 is filled in from the germline J gene. The chain combines TRBV20-1 with TRBJ2-7, with TRBD2 matching over 10 bases. The CDR3 runs to 14 residues. The junction had 5 bases not matched to a gene; V was cut back by 1 base and J by 5 bases. Germline CDR1 reads DFQATT; CDR2 reads SNEGSKA (reference sequence). CDR3 bases read: TGCAGTGCTAGAGTCGGGACTAGCGTCAACGAG. Protein: CSARVGTSVNE. The CDR3 reads in full as CSARVGTSVNEQYF.

This clone appeared many times. The read stops 3 residues short of the end of the CDR3; the missing end is completed from the germline J gene. The V and J genes are TRBV20-1 and TRBJ2-3, with D unclear. V lost 7 bases and J 1 base, leaving 12 bases between the germline ends. The CDR3 consists of 13 residues. Germline CDR1 is DFQATT and CDR2 is SNEGSKA (reference sequence). The sequenced CDR3 bases are TGCAGTGGACTCCCCGGAGGCACAGATACG. Its protein product is CSGLPGGTDT. In full, the CDR3 is CSGLPGGTDTQYF.

In this sample, this clone turned up a few times. CDR3 DNA, as far as it was read: TGTGCCAGTAGTATTGGTCCGGGACAGGTTCGGACCGGGGAG. Translating gives CASSIGPGQVRTGE. From start to end, the CDR3 is CASSIGPGQVRTGELFF. This chain connects TRBV19 to TRBJ2-2; the match to TRBD1 covers 8 bases. The read comes to an end 3 residues before the CDR3 does, leaving the germline J gene to fill in the end. The CDR3 consists of 17 residues. V gave up 3 bases and J gave up 5 bases; unmatched junction bases: 11. Germline CDR1 reads LNHDA; CDR2 reads SQIVND (reference sequence).

This clone appeared many times. The DNA ends 3 residues before the CDR3 does, and the rest of the CDR3 is filled in from the germline J gene. J is TRBJ2-2 and V is TRBV7-9; TRBD2 agrees at 8 bases. Losses at the gene ends were 5 bases for V and 4 bases for J; bases not matched to a gene: 6. Germline CDR1 is SEHNR and CDR2 is FQNEAQ (reference sequence). This CDR3 comprises 15 residues. The CDR3 spells CASSPSGSGTGELFF. The part of the CDR3 DNA that was read is TGTGCCAGCAGCCCGAGCGGGAGCGGCACCGGGGAG.

Only a few counts were recorded for this clone. Read data end 3 residues before the CDR3 end; the end is taken from the germline J gene. This chain uses TRBV30 with TRBJ2-7; TRBD2 might be the D (6 bases). V was pared by 0 bases and J by 0 bases, with 12 bases between. The CDR3 runs 15 residues. The germline gives CDR1 GTSNPN, CDR2 SVGIG (reference sequence). The part of the CDR3 DNA that was read is TGTGCCTGGAGTGTCGGAGCGGGTAACTCCTACGAG. Its protein is CAWSVGAGNSYE. The entire CDR3 is CAWSVGAGNSYEQYF.

This clone turned up a few times. The sequenced fragment ends 3 residues before the CDR3 boundary, so the rest is inferred from the germline J gene. The chain has TRBV7-9 and TRBJ1-1; 8 nucleotides agree with TRBD1. Germline assignment: CDR1 SEHNR and CDR2 FQNEAQ (reference sequence). The length of the CDR3 is 13 residues. The CDR3 here is CASSPDQGAVAFF. The covered CDR3 bases are TGTGCCAGCAGTCCCGACCAGGGGGCTGTC.

This clone was detected ten times or more. Coverage ceases 3 residues before the CDR3 finishes, and the germline J gene fills in the end. The V call is TRBV5-6, the J call TRBJ2-5; possible D gene TRBD1, 6 bases. Trimming cost V 4 bases and J 6 bases, with 13 bases left between them. The CDR3 extends over 13 amino acids. Germline V CDR1 and CDR2: SGHDT, YYEEEE. CDR3 protein: CASSKGQRQTQYF. Incomplete CDR3 DNA: TGTGCCAGCAGCAAAGGACAGAGACAGACC. The full variable domain, its missing parts supplied by reference TRBV5-6 and TRBJ2-5, is DAGVTQSPTHLIKTRGQQVTLRCSPKSGHDTVSWYQQALGQGPQFIFQYYEEEERQRGNFPDRFSGHQFPNYSSELNVNALLLGDSALYLCASSKGQRQTQYFGPGTRLLVL.

This clone has more than one count but fewer than ten. With the read ending 3 residues before the CDR3 end, the germline J gene is used to fill in that end. The chain couples TRBV5-1 to TRBJ2-7; 12 bases are shared with TRBD2. Per the germline V gene, CDR1 is SGHRS and CDR2 is YFSETQ. V shed 4 bases and J 6 bases; nucleotides not matched to a gene: 14. This CDR3 is built from 17 residues. The sequenced part of the CDR3 DNA is TGCGCCAGCAGCCTAGATCTAGCGGGAGGGCCAAGGGGCGAG. This sequence encodes CASSLDLAGGPRGE. The CDR3 reads in full as CASSLDLAGGPRGEQYF.

The sequenced CDR3 bases are TGTGCCAGCAGTGATAGGGGGCTAGGGGAGACC. It is translated as CASSDRGLGET. The whole CDR3 region reads CASSDRGLGETQYF. This chain links TRBV2 with TRBJ2-5; 7 nucleotides agree with TRBD1. Read sequence stops 3 residues before the CDR3 end, and the germline J gene provides the missing end. V lost 3 bases to trimming and J lost 5 bases; unmatched junction nucleotides: 6. The CDR3 has 14 residues. From germline, CDR1 is SNHLY and CDR2 FYNNEI.

This clone was counted at least ten times. The CDR3 goes on 3 residues after the read ends, and that part is filled in from the germline J gene. The chain recombines TRBV5-6 with TRBJ1-6, with 7 positions matching TRBD1. CDR1 SGHDT and CDR2 YYEEEE come from the germline V gene. Trimming took 0 bases from V and 10 from J; bases not matched to a gene: 7. The CDR3 is 15 amino acids. Partial CDR3 DNA: TGTGCCAGCAGCTTGGGGGGGACAGCAGGATCACCC. Its protein product is CASSLGGTAGSP. In full, the CDR3 reads CASSLGGTAGSPLHF.

This clone was seen many times. The read gets to within 3 residues of the CDR3 end, and the germline J gene fills in the rest. The chain carries TRBV6-2 or TRBV6-3 and TRBJ2-4, with 7 bases aligning to TRBD1. The germline V gene has CDR1 MNHEY and CDR2 SVGEGT. The CDR3 consists of 14 residues. Unmatched junction bases numbered 7, after V lost 7 bases and J lost 4 bases. Partial CDR3 DNA: TGTGCCAGCACCTACGACAGGGTAAAAAACATT. Its translation: CASTYDRVKNI. The full CDR3 protein reads CASTYDRVKNIQYF.

This clone was seen many times. The DNA ends 3 residues before the CDR3 does, and the rest of the CDR3 is filled in from the germline J gene. The rearrangement uses TRBV20-1 and TRBJ2-2; no clear D gene. Looked up from germline, CDR1 is DFQATT and CDR2 is SNEGSKA (reference sequence). This CDR3 is 14 amino acids long. Trimming shortened V by 5 bases and J by 0 bases, and 10 bases separated the two germline ends. The CDR3 loop reads CSALVRANTGELFF. Incomplete CDR3 DNA: TGCAGTGCTTTGGTCCGGGCGAACACCGGGGAG.

This clone was detected ten times or more. The sequenced fragment ends 3 residues before the CDR3 boundary, so the rest is inferred from the germline J gene. The chain joins TRBV7-2 to TRBJ2-1, with D hard to call. CDR3 length: 14 amino acids. Trimming stripped 5 bases from V and 9 bases from J, with 17 bases between. Germline assignment: CDR1 SGHTA and CDR2 FQGNSA. Partial CDR3 DNA: TGTGCCAGCAGCCCAAGTAGTAGGGTTGGTGAG. Its protein product is CASSPSSRVGE. The entire CDR3 reads CASSPSSRVGEQFF. Full variable domain (missing parts from reference TRBV7-2 and TRBJ2-1): GAGVSQSPSNKVTEKGKDVELRCDPISGHTALYWYRQSLGQGLEFLIYFQGNSAPDKSGLPSDRFSAERTGGSVSTLTIQRTQQEDSAVYLCASSPSSRVGEQFFGPGTRLTVL.

On this clone: At one end the junction does not follow the germline gene, possibly because of a read error. The CDR3 is cut off 3 residues early in the read; its end comes from the germline J gene. V gene TRBV7-9 combines with J gene TRBJ1-1; a weak D match, TRBD1 (5 bases). CDR1 is SEHNR and CDR2 is FQNEAQ in the germline V gene (reference sequence). The CDR3 is made up of 15 amino acids. The part of the CDR3 DNA that was read is TGTGCCAGCAGCGCGGGGACGGCCTGGGGCACTAAA. It encodes CASSAGTAWGTK. The whole CDR3 protein reads CASSAGTAWGTKAFF.

There are many counts of this clone. The CDR3 goes on 3 residues after the read ends, and that part is filled in from the germline J gene. The rearrangement joins TRBV7-8 to TRBJ2-1, with D hard to call. The V end lost 7 bases, the J end lost 6 bases, and 16 bases lay between the germline ends. Germline assignment: CDR1 SGHVS and CDR2 FQNEAQ. This CDR3 spans 14 amino acids. The CDR3 DNA, read in part, is TGTGCCAGCACCCCCGCTTGGGCCGCCAATGAG. Translated, it gives CASTPAWAANE. The CDR3 reads in full as CASTPAWAANEQFF.

This clone was found many times. The DNA ends 3 residues before the CDR3 does, and the rest of the CDR3 is filled in from the germline J gene. This chain links TRBV20-1 with TRBJ1-1, with TRBD1 matching over 8 bases. Germline V gives CDR1 DFQATT, CDR2 SNEGSKA (reference sequence). The trim removed 0 bases at V and 1 base at J, leaving 4 bases unmatched. The CDR3 extends over 15 amino acids. The CDR3 DNA, read in part, is TGCAGTGCTAGAGAGGGGGGACAGGAGAACACTGAA. Protein sequence: CSAREGGQENTE. The CDR3 in full is CSAREGGQENTEAFF.

Ten or more counts support this clone. The read finishes 3 residues shy of the CDR3 end, and the germline J gene is used to complete it. The chain has TRBV5-5 and TRBJ1-6, with D unclear. V was pared by 2 bases and J by 1 base, with 4 bases between. The germline V gene has CDR1 SGHKS and CDR2 YYEKEE (reference sequence). This CDR3 is 14 amino acids long. The CDR3 sequence is CASSFSSYNSPLHF. CDR3 DNA (partial): TGTGCCAGCAGCTTCTCGTCCTATAATTCACCC.

Ten or more counts support this clone. Sequencing ends 3 residues short of the CDR3 end; the germline J gene provides the rest. This chain uses TRBV5-1 with TRBJ1-4; 9 nucleotides align to TRBD1. The germline CDR1 and CDR2 sequences are SGHRS and YFSETQ. J gave up 8 bases and V 4 bases, and 6 bases lay outside the gene matches. There are 14 residues in the CDR3. The CDR3 loop reads CASSQDRGGEKLFF. CDR3 DNA (partial): TGCGCCAGCAGCCAGGACAGGGGTGGGGAAAAA.

This clone was observed at least ten times. The read stops 3 residues short of the end of the CDR3; the missing end is completed from the germline J gene. This rearrangement joins TRBV11-2 to TRBJ2-7; TRBD2 matches 7 bases. Germline values: CDR1 SGHAT, CDR2 FQNNGV. J lost 3 bases, V lost 1 base, and 3 bases had no gene match. The CDR3 contains 14 residues. CDR3 in amino acids: CASSLAQRDYEQYF. The DNA read from the CDR3 is TGTGCCAGCAGCTTAGCCCAGCGGGACTACGAG. The full variable domain, completed using reference TRBV11-2 and TRBJ2-7, is EAGVAQSPRYKIIEKRQSVAFWCNPISGHATLYWYQQILGQGPKLLIQFQNNGVVDDSQLPKDRFSAERLKGVDSTLKIQPAKLEDSAVYLCASSLAQRDYEQYFGPGTRLTVT.

CDR3 DNA (partial): TGTGCCAGTGGGGGTTTCGGGACTAGCGAGAATGAG. It codes for CASGGFGTSENE. The CDR3 as a whole reads CASGGFGTSENEQFF. The chain links TRBV19 to TRBJ2-1; 10 nucleotides line up with TRBD2. The read falls 3 residues short of the CDR3 end, and the missing part is taken from the germline J gene. The CDR3 extends over 15 amino acids. V shed 8 bases and J 7 bases; nucleotides not matched to a gene: 11. Per germline, CDR1 LNHDA and CDR2 SQIVND (reference sequence). Using reference TRBV19 and TRBJ2-1 for the parts outside the CDR3, the full variable domain is DGGITQSPKYLFRKEGQNVTLSCEQNLNHDAMYWYRQDPGQGLRLIYYSQIVNDFQKGDIAEGYSVSREKKESFPLTVTSAQKNPTAFYLCASGGFGTSENEQFFGPGTRLTVL.

This clone occurred many times. The read comes to an end 3 residues before the CDR3 does, leaving the germline J gene to fill in the end. This sequence joins TRBV5-1 and TRBJ2-7, with 8 nucleotides matching TRBD2. The CDR3 contains 17 residues. Germline trimming cut 0 bases from V and 2 bases from J; bases unmatched to any gene: 10. Germline-derived CDR1 and CDR2 are SGHRS and YFSETQ. This CDR3 reads CASSLAGRGAATYEQYF. The sequenced CDR3 bases are TGCGCCAGCAGCTTGGCCGGGCGGGGGGCGGCCACCTACGAG.

This clone was seen many times. The read finishes 3 residues shy of the CDR3 end, and the germline J gene is used to complete it. The chain joins TRBV29-1 to TRBJ2-1; 8 positions agree with TRBD2. The CDR3 is made up of 14 amino acids. The V gene end was trimmed by 3 bases and the J gene end by 4 bases; junction bases not matched to a gene: 5. In germline, CDR1 is SQVTM, CDR2 ANQGSEA. This CDR3 reads CSVDRGLEYNEQFF. The part of the CDR3 DNA that was read is TGCAGCGTTGATAGGGGACTAGAATACAATGAG.

This clone was recorded many times. The read finishes 3 residues shy of the CDR3 end, and the germline J gene is used to complete it. Additional DNA sequences in this sample encode the identical CDR3. The chain combines TRBV18 with TRBJ2-1; TRBD2 aligns across 8 bases. CDR1 KGHSH and CDR2 LQKENI come from the germline V gene. This CDR3 is built from 13 residues. The V and J ends lost 5 bases and 6 bases, in that order; junction bases with no gene match: 3. The sequenced CDR3 bases are TGTGCCAGCTCAAGCGGGAGAGGCAATGAG. Protein: CASSSGRGNE. The whole CDR3 protein reads CASSSGRGNEQFF.

In the case of this clone: The CDR3 end lies 3 residues beyond the end of the read and is filled in from the germline J gene. Distinct nucleotide sequences in the sample also encode this CDR3. V gene TRBV7-9 combines with J gene TRBJ2-7; 8 bases fit TRBD1. V was clipped by 6 bases and J by 4 bases; unmatched bases: 5. The CDR3 loop spans 13 amino acids. Germline V gene data show CDR1 as SEHNR and CDR2 as FQNEAQ (reference sequence). CDR3 region: CASRDRGQYEQYF. The sequenced CDR3 bases are TGTGCCAGCAGAGACAGGGGTCAATACGAG.

This clone has ten or more counts. With the read ending 3 residues before the CDR3 end, the germline J gene is used to fill in that end. This rearrangement joins TRBV19 to TRBJ2-7; D may be TRBD1 (6 bases). The CDR3 is made up of 13 amino acids. Trimming left V 7 bases short and J 3 bases short, with 13 bases between. CDR1 and CDR2 from the germline V gene are LNHDA and SQIVND (reference sequence). The DNA read from the CDR3 is TGTGCCAGTACCGACAGGAAAAACTACGAG. It is translated as CASTDRKNYE. The entire CDR3 protein is CASTDRKNYEQYF.

In this sample, this clone turned up many times. The read is 3 residues too short to cover the CDR3 end, so that end is filled in from the germline J gene. The chain joins TRBV6-1 to TRBJ1-5; D possibly corresponds to TRBD1 (5 bases). The length of the CDR3 is 16 residues. Trimming took 2 bases from V and 7 from J, leaving 18 bases between them. The germline gives CDR1 MNHNS, CDR2 SASEGT. The CDR3 bases that were read are TGTGCCAGCAGTGAACGAGGAGGGGCTCTATGGCAGCCC. Translating it yields CASSERGGALWQP. The entire CDR3 is CASSERGGALWQPQHF.

This clone occurred many times. The missing CDR3 end, 3 residues past where the read stops, is filled in from the germline J gene. This chain links TRBV10-3 with TRBJ2-1, with 9 bases lining up with TRBD2. The trim removed 8 bases at V and 6 bases at J, leaving 5 bases unmatched. The CDR3 loop spans 13 amino acids. Looked up from germline, CDR1 is ENHRY and CDR2 is SYGVKD. The sequenced part of the CDR3 DNA is TGTGCCATCGGAATAGCGGGAGCCAATGAG. Translated: CAIGIAGANE. The whole CDR3 is CAIGIAGANEQFF.